A selection of T cell receptor beta chains follows, all from one sample in a study of blood T cells in healthy people across ages. TCRdb ran MiXCR on the 5' RACE reads and lists one entry per CDR3 protein. The table shows fewer than 750,000 distinct CDR3 sequences, with roughly 48% occurring only once. The specimen sequenced was blood. The receptors come from a man older than 75 in good health. CDR3s include the opening cysteine and the closing phenylalanine or tryptophan. The D gene is left open where the match is weak. Size is omitted from some rows. Given values are once, few, many or a class for expanded clones.

j_call | d_call | v_call | clone_size | cdr3_nt | cdr3_aa
TRBJ2-1 | TRBD2 | TRBV4-3 | - | TGCGCCAGCAGCCAAGGGGTGCGGGGGGGTTACAATGAGCAGTTCTTC | CASSQGVRGGYNEQFF
TRBJ2-4 | - | TRBV2 | - | TGTGCCAGCACGGGAGCCAAAACCATTCAGTACTTC | CASTGAKTIQYF
TRBJ1-4 | - | TRBV6-6 | many | TGTGCCAGCAGCCCCAGAGGCTTTAATGAAAAACTGTTTTTT | CASSPRGFNEKLFF
TRBJ2-6 | - | TRBV27 | few | TGTGCCAGCGCCCCTTGGGATTCTGGGGCCAACGTCCTGACTTTC | CASAPWDSGANVLTF
TRBJ2-3 | TRBD1 | TRBV6-5 | - | TGTGCCAGCAGCCGAGGGACAGCGTATAGCACAGATACGCAGTATTTT | CASSRGTAYSTDTQYF
TRBJ2-1 | - | TRBV27 | many | TGTGCCAGCAGCCAAGGAGGGAGCTACAATGAGCAGTTCTTC | CASSQGGSYNEQFF
TRBJ1-2 | - | TRBV14 | many | TGTGCCAGCAGCAGGGGACAAACCTATGGCTACACCTTC | CASSRGQTYGYTF
TRBJ1-5 | - | TRBV4-2 | - | TGTGCCAGCAGCCAAGATGCCGACAGTTCCTACAATCAGCCCCAGCATTTT | CASSQDADSSYNQPQHF
TRBJ1-2 | TRBD1 | TRBV9 | few | TGTGCCAGCAGCGAGGGACAGGGCGGATATGGCTACACCTTC | CASSEGQGGYGYTF
TRBJ2-5 | - | TRBV29-1 | few | TGCAGCGTTGTCCATCACAGGGTAGAAGAGACCCAGTACTTC | CSVVHHRVEETQYF
TRBJ2-7 | TRBD2 | TRBV20-1 | - | TGCAGTGCTAGACCCAGACTAGCGGGTGCCGACAATGAGCAGTACTTC | CSARPRLAGADNEQYF
TRBJ2-1 | TRBD2 | TRBV9 | - | TGTGCCAGCAGCGTAGCCGGGACTATCTCCTACAATGAGCAGTTCTTC | CASSVAGTISYNEQFF
TRBJ1-1 | TRBD1 | TRBV5-1 | - | TGCGCCAGCAGACTAGGGACAGACTTAGCGAACACTAAAGCTTTCTTT | CASRLGTDLANTKAFF
TRBJ2-7 | - | TRBV12-3/TRBV12-4 | - | TGTGCCAGCAGTTTATATCACGGGGACTACGAGCAGTACTTC | CASSLYHGDYEQYF
TRBJ2-7 | - | TRBV10-3 | few | TGTGCCATCAGTGAGCCCCGGGGGGAGCAGTACTTC | CAISEPRGEQYF
TRBJ2-1 | - | TRBV20-1 | - | TGCAGTGCTAGAGATGGGGGCCCGACCACCTACAATGAGCAGTTCTTC | CSARDGGPTTYNEQFF
TRBJ2-5 | - | TRBV27 | - | TGTGCCAGCAGTCCACTAGTTCCGGTCTATGAGCAGTACTTC | CASSPLVPVYEQYF
TRBJ2-1 | - | TRBV6-6 | - | TGTGCCAGCAGCCTCCCCCGGTGCGGCTACAATGAGCAGTTCTTC | CASSLPRCGYNEQFF
TRBJ2-1 | TRBD2 | TRBV6-2/TRBV6-3 | - | TGTGCCAGCAGTCCGCCCGGGACTAAAGCTTACAATGAGCAGTTCTTC | CASSPPGTKAYNEQFF
TRBJ2-5 | - | TRBV9 | - | TGTGCCAGCAGCGTAGAGGCTGGACAAGAGACCCAGTACTTC | CASSVEAGQETQYF
TRBJ2-1 | TRBD2 | TRBV4-3 | few | TGCGCCAGCAGCCACTACCGGGGGACTCCGGGAGGGACCTACAATGAGCAGTTCTTC | CASSHYRGTPGGTYNEQFF
TRBJ2-5 | - | TRBV20-1 | - | TGCAGTGCTAGAGGTCGTGACACGGAGACCCAGTACTTC | CSARGRDTETQYF